This TCR beta chain derives from a study of T cells in Graves' hyperthyroidism and ophthalmopathy. General observations from the study: Most clonotypes expanded in thyroid above 0.001 were likewise present in blood. The authors' 13 V-J model separated ophthalmopathy from stable hyperthyroidism. The model anticipated ophthalmopathy a median around six months pre-onset.

Worth noting for this clonotype: What it recognizes is unknown.

Trimming took off 1 base at V and 7 bases at J, with 13 bases between the two ends. Germline V gene lookup returns CDR1 LNHNV and CDR2 YYDKDF (reference sequence). This CDR3 is built from 15 residues. RNA transcripts were the template for amplifying TCR beta CDR3 regions. TCR CDR3 regions were first amplified by RT-PCR with HTBI primers. TCRdb redid the calling of the multiplex PCR reads with MiXCR, one entry per CDR3 protein. The sample has about 840,000 distinct CDR3 sequences; roughly 40% are singletons. This chain joins TRBV15 and TRBJ1-4; tentatively, D is TRBD1 (5 bases). The receptor comes from a man younger than 30 with Graves' hyperthyroidism. Input material: blood. In nucleotides, the CDR3 is TGTGCCACCAGCAGAGTGGAGGAGGGGAGTGAAAAACTGTTTTTT. This sequence encodes CATSRVEEGSEKLFF.